The 7 T cell receptor beta chains listed next were all sequenced from one sample in a study of OX40 agonist ivuxolimab in advanced cancers. Clones were sequenced by immunoSEQ multiplex PCR, and TCRdb holds only the in-frame ones, with some missing. Here the sample spans about 70,000 clones, 70% to 90% being singletons. Sequences were derived from CD4+ or CD8+ T cells sorted from blood, sampled in a trial of the OX40 agonist ivuxolimab. The receptors originated from an adult with an advanced solid tumor such as melanoma, head and neck, liver or kidney cancer.

This clone was seen a single time. The chain joins TRBV6-1 to TRBJ2-7; 11 positions agree with TRBD1. Trimming removed 5 bases from V and 7 bases from J; junction bases left unmatched: 4. Germline assignment: CDR1 MNHNS and CDR2 SASEGT. The CDR3 spans 13 residues. The CDR3 nucleotides read TGTGCCAGCAGTCGGGACAGGGGGGATGAGCAGTACTTC. Translated, it gives CASSRDRGDEQYF.

Concerning this clone itself: A far more abundant clone sits one base away, making this likely a read error. This chain connects TRBV13 to TRBJ1-6, with TRBD1 as a possible D gene (6 bases). The germline V gene encodes CDR1 PRHDT and CDR2 FYEKMQ (reference sequence). This CDR3 is built from 14 residues. CDR3 region: CASSLARDNSLLHF. The CDR3 DNA reads as TGTGCCAGCAGCTTAGCGCGGGACAATTCACTCCTCCACTTT.

Only one count was recorded for this clone. This rearrangement joins TRBV6-5 to TRBJ1-2; D is unclear. The CDR3 consists of 15 residues. Germline V gene lookup returns CDR1 MNHEY and CDR2 SVGAGI. V gave up 4 bases and J gave up 6 bases, with 18 bases separating them. CDR3 coding DNA: TGTGCCAGCAGTTCTTGGGGTGAGAGGAGCAATGGCTACACCTTC. This gives the protein CASSSWGERSNGYTF.

The chain couples TRBV6-5 to TRBJ1-4; D possibly corresponds to TRBD1 (6 bases). Trimming took off 5 bases at V and 8 bases at J, with 15 bases between the two ends. The CDR3 consists of 14 residues. Looked up from germline, CDR1 is MNHEY and CDR2 is SVGAGI. The CDR3 nucleotides are TGTGCCAGCAGTGCGTCCACAGGGCCAGAAAAACTGTTTTTT. Translating gives CASSASTGPEKLFF.

V gene TRBV6-1 combines with J gene TRBJ1-1; 7 nucleotides line up with TRBD1. V was clipped by 6 bases and J by 7 bases; unmatched bases: 5. This CDR3 is 12 amino acids long. Germline CDR1 and CDR2: MNHNS and SASEGT. CDR3 coding DNA: TGTGCCAGCAGGCGGACAGGTGATGAAGCTTTCTTT. Its protein is CASRRTGDEAFF.

The chain has TRBV18 and TRBJ2-7; D is possibly TRBD1 (6 bases). The CDR3 contains 15 residues. CDR1 and CDR2 (germline): KGHSH, LQKENI. V shed 3 bases and J shed 4 bases, with 16 bases lying between them. The CDR3 here is CASSPPGQEKYEQYF. CDR3 nucleotide sequence: TGTGCCAGCTCACCTCCGGGACAAGAAAAGTACGAGCAGTACTTC.

This clone has just one count. The chain recombines TRBV21-1 with TRBJ1-4. TRBV21-1 is a documented pseudogene. The CDR3 is 14 residues long. Here the CDR3 reads CASLTRGRGGKLFF. The DNA of the CDR3 is TGTGCCAGTCTAACCAGGGGGCGCGGGGGGAAACTGTTTTTT.